This TCR beta chain was sequenced for a study of post-analysis software for immune sequencing data. V was clipped by 6 bases and J by 1 base; unmatched bases: 3. Germline-derived CDR1 and CDR2 are SQVTM and ANQGSEA. CDR3 size: 13 residues. Whole-study findings and limits: Normalized Chao1 diversity in multiple sclerosis patients fell significantly below that of controls. TRBV5-6, TRBV5-1 and TRBV20-1 belonged to a set of roughly five TRBV segments that were more frequent in patients than controls.

Unique molecular identifiers had been added to the TCR beta cDNA libraries. A single record per CDR3 protein comes from TCRdb applying MiXCR to the PCR reads. The repertoire includes roughly 870,000 distinct CDR3 sequences, around 50% of them detected once, and approximately 4.5% sits in the top ten. This clonotype was detected only a few times. Its target is unknown. The V gene is TRBV29-1, the J gene TRBJ2-7; 10 bases line up with TRBD2. Material for sequencing was blood. The sequence was collected from a girl aged 10-17 years with multiple sclerosis. This chain's CDR3 is CSVSSGRSYEQYF. As DNA, the CDR3 is TGCAGCGTCAGTAGCGGGAGGTCCTACGAGCAGTACTTC.